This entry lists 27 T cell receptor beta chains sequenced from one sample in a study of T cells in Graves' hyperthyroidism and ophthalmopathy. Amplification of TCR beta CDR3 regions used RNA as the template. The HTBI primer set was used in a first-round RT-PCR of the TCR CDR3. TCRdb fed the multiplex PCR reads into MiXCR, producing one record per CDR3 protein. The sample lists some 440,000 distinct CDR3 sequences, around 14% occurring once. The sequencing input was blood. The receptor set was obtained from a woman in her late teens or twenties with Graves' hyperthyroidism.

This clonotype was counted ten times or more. CDR3 nucleotide sequence: TGTGCCAGTAGTCCGGGACATTCAGGGAACACTGAAGCTTTCTTT. This translates into CASSPGHSGNTEAFF. V usage is TRBV19 and J usage is TRBJ1-1; D might be TRBD1 (6 bases). CDR1 LNHDA and CDR2 SQIVND come from the germline V gene (reference sequence). Trimming stripped 5 bases from V and 1 base from J, with 14 bases between. The CDR3 covers 15 residues.

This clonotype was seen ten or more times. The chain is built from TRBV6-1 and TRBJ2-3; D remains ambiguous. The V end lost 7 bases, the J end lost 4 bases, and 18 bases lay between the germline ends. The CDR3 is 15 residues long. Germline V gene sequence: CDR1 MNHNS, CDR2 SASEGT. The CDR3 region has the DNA TGTGCCAGCACCGAAGGTTTCGTTCGGTCAGATACGCAGTATTTT. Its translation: CASTEGFVRSDTQYF.

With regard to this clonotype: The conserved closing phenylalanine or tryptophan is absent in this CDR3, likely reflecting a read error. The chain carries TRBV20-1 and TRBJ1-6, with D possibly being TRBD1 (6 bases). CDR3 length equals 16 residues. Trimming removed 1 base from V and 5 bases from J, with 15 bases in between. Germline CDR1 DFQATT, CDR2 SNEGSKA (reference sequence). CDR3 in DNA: TGCAGTGCTAGAGGTCCGGGGGGCCGAGATAATTCACCCCTCCACCTT. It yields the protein CSARGPGGRDNSPLHL.

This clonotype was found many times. This CDR3 reads CASSVASQTTEAFF. CDR3 nucleotide sequence: TGTGCCAGCAGTGTAGCGTCACAGACCACTGAAGCTTTCTTT. This chain uses TRBV2 with TRBJ1-1, with unresolved D. The CDR3 length is 14 residues. The V gene's germline CDR1 is SNHLY and CDR2 FYNNEI. Trimming stripped 4 bases from V and 4 bases from J, with 13 bases between.

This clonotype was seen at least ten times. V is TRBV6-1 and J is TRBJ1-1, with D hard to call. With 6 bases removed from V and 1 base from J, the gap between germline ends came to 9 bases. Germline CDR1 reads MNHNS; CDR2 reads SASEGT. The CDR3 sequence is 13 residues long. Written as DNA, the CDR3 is TGTGCCAGCAGGCGACTGCGGAACACTGAAGCTTTCTTT. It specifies CASRRLRNTEAFF.

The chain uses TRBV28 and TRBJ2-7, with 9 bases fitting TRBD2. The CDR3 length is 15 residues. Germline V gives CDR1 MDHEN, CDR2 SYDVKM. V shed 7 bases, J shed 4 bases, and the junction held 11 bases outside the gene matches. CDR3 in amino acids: CASKVPGLAGYEQYF. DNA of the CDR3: TGTGCCAGCAAAGTACCGGGGCTAGCGGGGTACGAGCAGTACTTC.

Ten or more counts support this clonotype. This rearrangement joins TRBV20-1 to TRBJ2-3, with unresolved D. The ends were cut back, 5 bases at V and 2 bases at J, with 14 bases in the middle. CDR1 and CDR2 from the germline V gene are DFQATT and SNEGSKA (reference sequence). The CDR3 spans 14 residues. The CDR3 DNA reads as TGCAGTGCTGGGCATCGCCGATACACAGATACGCAGTATTTT. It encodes CSAGHRRYTDTQYF.

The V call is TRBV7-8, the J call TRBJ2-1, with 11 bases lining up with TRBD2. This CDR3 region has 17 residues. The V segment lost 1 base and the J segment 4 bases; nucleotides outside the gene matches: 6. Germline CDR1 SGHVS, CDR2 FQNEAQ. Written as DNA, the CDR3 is TGTGCCAGCAGCTTAGAATTAGCGGGGGGGGGGTACAATGAGCAGTTCTTC. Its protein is CASSLELAGGGYNEQFF.

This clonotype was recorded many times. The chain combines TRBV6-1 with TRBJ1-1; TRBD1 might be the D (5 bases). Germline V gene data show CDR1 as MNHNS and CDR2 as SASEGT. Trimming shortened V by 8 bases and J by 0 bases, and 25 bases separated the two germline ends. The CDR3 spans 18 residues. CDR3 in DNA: TGTGCCAGCCGCAAAGTGGGGGGAAAAGGGTACTTGAACACTGAAGCTTTCTTT. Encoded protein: CASRKVGGKGYLNTEAFF.

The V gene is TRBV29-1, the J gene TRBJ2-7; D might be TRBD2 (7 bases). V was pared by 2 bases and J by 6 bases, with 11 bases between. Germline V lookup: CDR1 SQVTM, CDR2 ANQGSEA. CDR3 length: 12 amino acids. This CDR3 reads CSVERGGGEQYF. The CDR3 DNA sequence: TGCAGCGTTGAAAGAGGGGGGGGCGAGCAGTACTTC.

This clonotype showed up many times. The CDR3 sequence is CSGAGSNYGYTF. The CDR3, as DNA: TGCAGTGGGGCCGGGTCTAACTATGGCTACACCTTC. The J gene is TRBJ1-2, the V gene TRBV20-1; D is ambiguous. Per germline, CDR1 DFQATT and CDR2 SNEGSKA (reference sequence). V was pared by 7 bases and J by 0 bases, with 9 bases between. The CDR3 loop spans 12 amino acids.

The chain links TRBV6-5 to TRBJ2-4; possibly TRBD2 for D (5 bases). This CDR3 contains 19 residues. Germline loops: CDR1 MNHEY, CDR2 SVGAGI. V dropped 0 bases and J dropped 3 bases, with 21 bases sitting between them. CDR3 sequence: CASSYSWRRESTDKNIQYF. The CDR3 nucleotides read TGTGCCAGCAGTTACTCTTGGAGACGGGAATCGACCGACAAAAACATTCAGTACTTC.

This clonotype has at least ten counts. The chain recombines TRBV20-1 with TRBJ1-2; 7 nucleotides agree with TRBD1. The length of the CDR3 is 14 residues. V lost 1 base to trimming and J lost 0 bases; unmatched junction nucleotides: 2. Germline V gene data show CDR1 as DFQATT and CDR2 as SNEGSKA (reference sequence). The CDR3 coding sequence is TGCAGTGCTAGAGGCGGGACAGCTAACTATGGCTACACCTTC. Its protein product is CSARGGTANYGYTF.

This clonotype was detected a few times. The CDR3 protein is CASSHVQGDGTEAFF. As DNA, the CDR3 is TGTGCCAGCAGTCACGTACAGGGAGATGGCACTGAAGCTTTCTTT. This sequence joins TRBV7-9 and TRBJ1-1, with a tentative D call TRBD1 (6 bases). V was cut by 6 bases and J by 4 bases, with 18 bases left in between. The CDR3 is 15 amino acids. Germline values: CDR1 SEHNR, CDR2 FQNEAQ (reference sequence).

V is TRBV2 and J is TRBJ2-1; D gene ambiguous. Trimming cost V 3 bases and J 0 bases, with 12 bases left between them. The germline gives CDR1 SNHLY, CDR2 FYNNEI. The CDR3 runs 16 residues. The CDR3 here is CASSEGRISSYNEQFF. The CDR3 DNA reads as TGTGCCAGCAGTGAGGGTCGGATAAGCTCCTACAATGAGCAGTTCTTC. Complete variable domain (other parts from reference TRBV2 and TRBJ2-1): EPEVTQTPSHQVTQMGQEVILRCVPISNHLYFYWYRQILGQKVEFLVSFYNNEISEKSEIFDDQFSVERPDGSNFTLKIRSTKLEDSAMYFCASSEGRISSYNEQFFGPGTRLTVL.

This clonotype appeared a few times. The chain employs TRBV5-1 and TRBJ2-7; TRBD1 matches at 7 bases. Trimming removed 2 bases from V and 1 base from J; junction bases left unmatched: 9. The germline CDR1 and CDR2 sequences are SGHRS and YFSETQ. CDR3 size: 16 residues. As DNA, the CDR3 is TGCGCCAGCAGCTTTAGTGAGGGGGCAGGATCCTACGAGCAGTACTTC. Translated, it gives CASSFSEGAGSYEQYF.

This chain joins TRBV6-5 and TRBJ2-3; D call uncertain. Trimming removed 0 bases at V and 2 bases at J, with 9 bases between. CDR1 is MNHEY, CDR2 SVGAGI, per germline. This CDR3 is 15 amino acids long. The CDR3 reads CASSYSAELTDTQYF. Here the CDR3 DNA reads TGTGCCAGCAGTTACTCGGCGGAACTCACAGATACGCAGTATTTT.

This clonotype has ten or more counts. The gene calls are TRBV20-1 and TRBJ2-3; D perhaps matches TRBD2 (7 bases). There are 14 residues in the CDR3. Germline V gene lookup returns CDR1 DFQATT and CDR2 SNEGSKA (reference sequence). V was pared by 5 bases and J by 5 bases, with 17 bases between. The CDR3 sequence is CSAPRGGVGDTQYF. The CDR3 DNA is TGCAGTGCTCCCCGAGGGGGGGTGGGAGATACGCAGTATTTT.

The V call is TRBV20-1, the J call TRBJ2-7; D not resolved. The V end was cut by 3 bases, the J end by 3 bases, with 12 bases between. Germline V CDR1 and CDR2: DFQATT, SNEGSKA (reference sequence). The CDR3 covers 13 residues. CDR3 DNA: TGCAGTGCTAGTCGGGTAACGGGCTACGAGCAGTACTTC. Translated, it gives CSASRVTGYEQYF.

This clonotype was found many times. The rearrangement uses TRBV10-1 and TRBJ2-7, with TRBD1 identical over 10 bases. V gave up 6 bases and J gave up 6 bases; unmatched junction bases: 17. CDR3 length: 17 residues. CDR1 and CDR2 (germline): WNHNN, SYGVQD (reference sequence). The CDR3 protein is CASSQALSGTGEGEQYF. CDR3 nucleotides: TGCGCCAGCAGCCAAGCTCTATCCGGGACAGGGGAAGGCGAGCAGTACTTC.

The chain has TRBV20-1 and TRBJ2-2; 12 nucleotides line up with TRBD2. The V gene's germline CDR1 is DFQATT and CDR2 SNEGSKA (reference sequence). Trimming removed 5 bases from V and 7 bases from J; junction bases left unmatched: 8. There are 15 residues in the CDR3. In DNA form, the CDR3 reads TGCAGTGCTGCACGTCCGGGACTAGCGGGCGGGGAGCTGTTTTTT. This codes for CSAARPGLAGGELFF.

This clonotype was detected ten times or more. CDR3 region: CATAIVSGRTDTQYF. CDR3 nucleotide sequence: TGTGCCACAGCAATAGTTTCGGGGCGCACAGATACGCAGTATTTT. This sequence joins TRBV7-2 and TRBJ2-3, with D tentatively TRBD1 or TRBD2 (5 bases each). The CDR3 spans 15 residues. Germline loops: CDR1 SGHTA, CDR2 FQGNSA. With 10 bases removed from V and 1 base from J, the gap between germline ends came to 18 bases.

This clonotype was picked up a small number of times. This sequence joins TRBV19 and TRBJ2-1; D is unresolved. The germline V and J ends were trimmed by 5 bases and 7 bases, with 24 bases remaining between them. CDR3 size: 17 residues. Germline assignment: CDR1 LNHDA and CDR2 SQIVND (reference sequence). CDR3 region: CASSSPVAWAIGNEQFF. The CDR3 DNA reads TGTGCCAGTAGTTCCCCCGTGGCCTGGGCAATCGGGAATGAGCAGTTCTTC.

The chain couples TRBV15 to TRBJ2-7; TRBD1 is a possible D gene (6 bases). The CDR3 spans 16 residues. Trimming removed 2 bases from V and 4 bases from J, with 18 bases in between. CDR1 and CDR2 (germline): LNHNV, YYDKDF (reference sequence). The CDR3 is CATSRSQGPLGYEQYF. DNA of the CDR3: TGTGCCACCAGCAGATCTCAGGGGCCCCTTGGATACGAGCAGTACTTC.

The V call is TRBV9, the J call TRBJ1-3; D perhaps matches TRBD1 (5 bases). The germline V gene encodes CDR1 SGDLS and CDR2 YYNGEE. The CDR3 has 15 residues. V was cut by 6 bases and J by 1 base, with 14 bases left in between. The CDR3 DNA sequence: TGTGCCAGCACCGGACAAAGGAGATCTGGAAACACCATATATTTT. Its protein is CASTGQRRSGNTIYF.

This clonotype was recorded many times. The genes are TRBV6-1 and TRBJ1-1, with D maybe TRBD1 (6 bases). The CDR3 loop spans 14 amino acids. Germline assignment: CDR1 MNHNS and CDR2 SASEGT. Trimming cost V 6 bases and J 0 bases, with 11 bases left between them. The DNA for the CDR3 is TGTGCCAGCAGCCGGGACACTTTGAACACTGAAGCTTTCTTT. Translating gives CASSRDTLNTEAFF.

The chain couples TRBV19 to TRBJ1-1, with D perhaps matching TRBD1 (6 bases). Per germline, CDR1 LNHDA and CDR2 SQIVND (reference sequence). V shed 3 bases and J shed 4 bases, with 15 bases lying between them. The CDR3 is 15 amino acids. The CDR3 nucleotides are TGTGCCAGTAGTATGATTCGGGGGGCCGGCACTGAAGCTTTCTTT. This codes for CASSMIRGAGTEAFF.